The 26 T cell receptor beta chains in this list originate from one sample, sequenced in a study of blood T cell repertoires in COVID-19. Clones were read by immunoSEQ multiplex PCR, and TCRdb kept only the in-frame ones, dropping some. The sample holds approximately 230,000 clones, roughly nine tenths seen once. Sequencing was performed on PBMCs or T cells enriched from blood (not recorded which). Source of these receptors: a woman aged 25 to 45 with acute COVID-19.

CDR3 DNA sequence: TGTGCCAGCAGCCAAGTCCGGGACAGTAATCAGCCCCAGCATTTT. Translated: CASSQVRDSNQPQHF. The chain joins TRBV11-3 to TRBJ1-5; 7 bases are shared with TRBD1. Germline assignment: CDR1 SGHNT and CDR2 YENEEA. CDR3 length: 15 amino acids. Losses at the gene ends were 5 bases for V and 4 bases for J; bases not matched to a gene: 8.

The chain's CDR3 is CASSLNAGYGYTF. Written as DNA, the CDR3 is TGTGCCAGCAGCTTAAATGCAGGGTATGGCTACACCTTC. The genes are TRBV7-3 and TRBJ1-2; a possible D gene is TRBD1 (5 bases). The CDR3 extends over 13 amino acids. Germline lookup yields CDR1 SGHTA and CDR2 FQGTGA. Between the trimmed V and J ends, which lost 1 base and 5 bases, there was a span of 8 bases.

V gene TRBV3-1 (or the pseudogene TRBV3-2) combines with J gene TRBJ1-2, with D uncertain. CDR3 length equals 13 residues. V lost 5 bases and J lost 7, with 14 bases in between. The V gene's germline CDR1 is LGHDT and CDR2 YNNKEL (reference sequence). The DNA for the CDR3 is TGTGCCAGCAGCTACTCGGATGGCGGTGGCTACACCTTC. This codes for CASSYSDGGGYTF.

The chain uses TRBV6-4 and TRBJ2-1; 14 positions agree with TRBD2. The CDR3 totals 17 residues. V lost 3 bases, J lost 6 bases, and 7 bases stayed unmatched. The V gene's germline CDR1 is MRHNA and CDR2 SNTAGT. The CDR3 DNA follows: TGTGCCAGCAGTGAGACTAGCGGGGGGGCCTCAGGCAATGAGCAGTTCTTC. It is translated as CASSETSGGASGNEQFF.

In DNA, the CDR3 is TGTGCCAGCAGATCAGGGAATTCCAATTCACCCCTCCACTTT. This translates into CASRSGNSNSPLHF. V gene TRBV4-2 combines with J gene TRBJ1-6; D might be TRBD1 (5 bases). Trimming took 6 bases from V and 7 from J, leaving 13 bases between them. The germline CDR1 and CDR2 sequences are LGHNA and YNFKEQ. The CDR3 consists of 14 residues.

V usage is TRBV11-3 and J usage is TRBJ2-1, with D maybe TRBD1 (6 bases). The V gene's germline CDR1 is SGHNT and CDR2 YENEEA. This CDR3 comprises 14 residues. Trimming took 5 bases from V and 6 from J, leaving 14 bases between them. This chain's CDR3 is CASSPGQKRNEQFF. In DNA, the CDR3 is TGTGCCAGCAGCCCGGGACAAAAACGCAATGAGCAGTTCTTC.

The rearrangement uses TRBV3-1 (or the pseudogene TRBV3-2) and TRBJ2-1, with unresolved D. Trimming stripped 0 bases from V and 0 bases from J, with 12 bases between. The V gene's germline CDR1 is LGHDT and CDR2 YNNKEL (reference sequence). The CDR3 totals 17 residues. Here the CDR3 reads CASSQDRLQSSYNEQFF. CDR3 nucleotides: TGTGCCAGCAGCCAAGATCGACTCCAGAGCTCCTACAATGAGCAGTTCTTC.

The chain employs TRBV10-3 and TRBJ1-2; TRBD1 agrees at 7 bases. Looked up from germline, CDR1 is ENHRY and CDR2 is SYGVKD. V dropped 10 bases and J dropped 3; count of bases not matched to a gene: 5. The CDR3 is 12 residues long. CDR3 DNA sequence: TGTGCCACACATACAGGGGACTATGGCTACACCTTC. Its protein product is CATHTGDYGYTF.

The DNA for the CDR3 is TGTGCCAGCAGTCCACTCGGACTTTCCTCCTACGAGCAGTACTTC. Protein sequence: CASSPLGLSSYEQYF. This chain joins TRBV28 and TRBJ2-7; perhaps TRBD2 as D (5 bases). CDR3 length: 15 amino acids. CDR1 and CDR2 from the germline V gene are MDHEN and SYDVKM. The V end was cut by 5 bases, the J end by 0 bases, with 14 bases between.

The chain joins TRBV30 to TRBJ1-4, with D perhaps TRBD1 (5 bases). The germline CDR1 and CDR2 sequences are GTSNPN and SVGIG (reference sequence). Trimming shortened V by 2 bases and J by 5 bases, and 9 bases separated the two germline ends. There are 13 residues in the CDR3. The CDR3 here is CAWSWRQNEKLFF. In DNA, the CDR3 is TGTGCCTGGAGTTGGCGACAGAATGAAAAACTGTTTTTT.

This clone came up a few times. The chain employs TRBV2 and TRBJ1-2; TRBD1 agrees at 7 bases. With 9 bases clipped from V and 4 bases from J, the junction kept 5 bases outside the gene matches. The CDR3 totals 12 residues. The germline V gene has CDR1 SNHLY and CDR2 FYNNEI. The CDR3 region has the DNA TGTGCCAGTTTACAGGGGCCCTATGGCTACACCTTC. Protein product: CASLQGPYGYTF. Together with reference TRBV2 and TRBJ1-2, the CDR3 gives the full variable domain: EPEVTQTPSHQVTQMGQEVILRCVPISNHLYFYWYRQILGQKVEFLVSFYNNEISEKSEIFDDQFSVERPDGSNFTLKIRSTKLEDSAMYFCASLQGPYGYTFGSGTRLTVV.

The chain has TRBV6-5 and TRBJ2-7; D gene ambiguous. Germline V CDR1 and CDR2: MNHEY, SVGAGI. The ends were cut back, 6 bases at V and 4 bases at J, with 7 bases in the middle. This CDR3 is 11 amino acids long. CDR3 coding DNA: TGTGCCAGCAGGGAGAGTTACGAGCAGTACTTC. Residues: CASRESYEQYF.

CDR3 nucleotide sequence: TGTGCCAGCAACATGGACAGGGGGGACGAAAAACTGTTTTTT. It is translated as CASNMDRGDEKLFF. V is TRBV7-9 and J is TRBJ1-4, with 10 bases fitting TRBD1. Germline CDR1 SEHNR, CDR2 FQNEAQ (reference sequence). After removal of 7 bases from V and 8 bases from J, the junction contained 7 bases not matched to a gene. The CDR3 contains 14 residues.

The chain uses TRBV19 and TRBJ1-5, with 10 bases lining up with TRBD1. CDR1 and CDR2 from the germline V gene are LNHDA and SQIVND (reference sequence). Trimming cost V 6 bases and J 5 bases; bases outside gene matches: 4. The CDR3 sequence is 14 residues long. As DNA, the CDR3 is TGTGCCAGTAGACGACAGGGGGCGGATCAGCCCCAGCATTTT. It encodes CASRRQGADQPQHF.

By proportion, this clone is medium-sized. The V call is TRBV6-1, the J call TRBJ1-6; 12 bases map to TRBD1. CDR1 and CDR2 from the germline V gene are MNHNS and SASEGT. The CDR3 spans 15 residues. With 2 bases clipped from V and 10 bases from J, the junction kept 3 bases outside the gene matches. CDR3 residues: CASSERGTGGSPLHF. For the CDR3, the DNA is TGTGCCAGCAGTGAACGGGGGACAGGGGGCTCACCCCTCCACTTT.

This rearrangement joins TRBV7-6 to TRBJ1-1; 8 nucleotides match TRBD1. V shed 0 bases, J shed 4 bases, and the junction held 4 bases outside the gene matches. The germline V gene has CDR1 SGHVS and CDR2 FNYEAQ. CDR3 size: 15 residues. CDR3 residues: CASSLALQGGTEAFF. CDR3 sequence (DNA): TGTGCCAGCAGCTTAGCCTTACAGGGGGGCACTGAAGCTTTCTTT.

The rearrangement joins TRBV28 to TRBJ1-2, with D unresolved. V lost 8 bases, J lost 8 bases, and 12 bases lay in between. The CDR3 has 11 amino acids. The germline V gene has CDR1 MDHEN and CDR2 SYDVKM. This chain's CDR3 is CASRSPGGYTF. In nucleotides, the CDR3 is TGTGCCAGCCGAAGTCCCGGGGGCTACACCTTC.

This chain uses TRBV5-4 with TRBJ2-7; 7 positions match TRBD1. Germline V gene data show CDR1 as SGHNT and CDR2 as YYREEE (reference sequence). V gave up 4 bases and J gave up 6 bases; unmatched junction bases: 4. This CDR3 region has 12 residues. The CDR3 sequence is CASSLTGTEQYF. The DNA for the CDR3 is TGTGCCAGCAGCCTGACAGGGACCGAGCAGTACTTC.

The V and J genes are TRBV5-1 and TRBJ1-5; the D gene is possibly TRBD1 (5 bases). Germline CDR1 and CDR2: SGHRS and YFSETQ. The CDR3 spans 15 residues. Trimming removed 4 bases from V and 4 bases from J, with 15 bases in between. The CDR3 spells CASSPAAGPNQPQHF. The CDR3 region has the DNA TGCGCCAGCAGCCCTGCAGCAGGGCCTAATCAGCCCCAGCATTTT.

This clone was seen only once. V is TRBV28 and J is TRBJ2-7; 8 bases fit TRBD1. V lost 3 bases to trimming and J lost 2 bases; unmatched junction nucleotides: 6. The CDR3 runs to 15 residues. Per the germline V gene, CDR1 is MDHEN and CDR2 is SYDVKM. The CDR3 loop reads CASSFQGQGPYEQYF. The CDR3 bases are TGTGCCAGCAGTTTCCAAGGACAGGGTCCCTACGAGCAGTACTTC.

The CDR3 loop reads CASIGQGGFQETQYF. DNA for the CDR3: TGTGCCAGCATCGGACAGGGCGGTTTCCAAGAGACCCAGTACTTC. The chain combines TRBV2 with TRBJ2-5; 8 bases match TRBD1. Germline V gene lookup returns CDR1 SNHLY and CDR2 FYNNEI. V lost 7 bases to trimming and J lost 1 base; unmatched junction nucleotides: 8. This CDR3 comprises 15 residues. Combining the CDR3 with reference TRBV2 and TRBJ2-5 gives the whole variable domain EPEVTQTPSHQVTQMGQEVILRCVPISNHLYFYWYRQILGQKVEFLVSFYNNEISEKSEIFDDQFSVERPDGSNFTLKIRSTKLEDSAMYFCASIGQGGFQETQYFGPGTRLLVL.

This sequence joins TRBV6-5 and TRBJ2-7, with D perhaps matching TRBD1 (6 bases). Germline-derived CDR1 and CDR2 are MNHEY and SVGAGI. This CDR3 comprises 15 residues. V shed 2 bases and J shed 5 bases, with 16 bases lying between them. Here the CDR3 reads CASSYQGQGFDEQYF. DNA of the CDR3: TGTGCCAGCAGTTACCAAGGGCAGGGGTTCGACGAGCAGTACTTC.

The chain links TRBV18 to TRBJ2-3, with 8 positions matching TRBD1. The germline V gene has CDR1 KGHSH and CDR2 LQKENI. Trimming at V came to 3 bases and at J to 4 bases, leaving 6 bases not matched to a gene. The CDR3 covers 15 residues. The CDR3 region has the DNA TGTGCCAGCTCACCTGGACAGGGAGCAGCAGATACGCAGTATTTT. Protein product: CASSPGQGAADTQYF.

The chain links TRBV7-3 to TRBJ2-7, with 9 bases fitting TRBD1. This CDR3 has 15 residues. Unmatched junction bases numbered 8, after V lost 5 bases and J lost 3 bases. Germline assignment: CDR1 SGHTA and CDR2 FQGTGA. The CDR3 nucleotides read TGTGCCAGCAGCAGAACAGGGGGCGTTGTCTACGAGCAGTACTTC. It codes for CASSRTGGVVYEQYF.

The CDR3 nucleotides are TGTGCCAGTACCCAGGACAGGGCTAATAATTCACCCCTCCACTTT. Its translation: CASTQDRANNSPLHF. The gene calls are TRBV19 and TRBJ1-6; 8 bases fit TRBD1. With V trimmed by 7 bases and J by 5 bases, 7 bases remained unmatched. The CDR3 runs 15 residues. CDR1 and CDR2 (germline): LNHDA, SQIVND (reference sequence).

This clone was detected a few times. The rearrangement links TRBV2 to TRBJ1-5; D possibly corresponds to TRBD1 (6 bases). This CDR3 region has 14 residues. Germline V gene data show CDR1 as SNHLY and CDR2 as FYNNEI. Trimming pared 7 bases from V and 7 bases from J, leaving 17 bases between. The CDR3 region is CASNYMTGSQPQHF. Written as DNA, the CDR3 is TGTGCCAGCAATTACATGACAGGATCACAGCCCCAGCATTTT. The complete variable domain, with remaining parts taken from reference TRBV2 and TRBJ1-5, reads EPEVTQTPSHQVTQMGQEVILRCVPISNHLYFYWYRQILGQKVEFLVSFYNNEISEKSEIFDDQFSVERPDGSNFTLKIRSTKLEDSAMYFCASNYMTGSQPQHFGDGTRLSIL.